A selection of T cell receptor beta chains follows, all from one sample in a study of T-cell memory formation after mild COVID-19. TCRdb independently ran MiXCR on the 5' RACE reads; one entry per CDR3 protein. Counted here are 250,000 to 350,000 distinct CDR3 sequences, 15% to 20% occurring once; the ten biggest clones make up around 21%. The sample comprised PBMCs or a T cell subset sorted from them (not recorded which). The receptor source for this set is a man between 18 and 29 years old who had mild COVID-19 (a few samples of this study predate the infection). Cell type and time point are not known. Both conserved end residues are part of each CDR3.

>TRBJ2-3|TRBV4-1
CASSPPGFRGRTDTQYF
>TRBJ2-2|TRBV5-4
CASSFGFPNTGELFF
>TRBJ2-7|TRBV27
CASSLIRGAHEQYF
>TRBJ2-3|TRBV7-2
CASSFTPDTQYF
>TRBJ1-2|TRBV12-3/TRBV12-4
CASSLALGPYGYTF
>TRBJ2-3|TRBV4-3
CASSQGASGGLLATQYF
>TRBJ1-6|TRBV18
CASSELARGRNSPLHF
>TRBJ1-1|TRBV7-2
CASSQLGQGGAEAFF
>TRBJ2-3|TRBV9
CASSVAHTDTQYF
>TRBJ1-1|TRBV7-9
CASSPVGTANTEAFF
>TRBJ2-3|TRBV7-6
CASSPSSGGRSTDTQYF
>TRBJ1-5|TRBV4-2
CASSQDPQGASQPQHF
>TRBJ1-3|TRBV12-3/TRBV12-4
CASGFPLGTVGNTIYF
>TRBJ2-7|TRBV14
CASSQDRSGQRFEQYF
>TRBJ1-2|TRBV7-9
CASRGKPGQGYGYTF
>TRBJ1-4|TRBV11-2
CASNERSIGTEKLFF
>TRBJ2-1|TRBV6-1
CAILGQGYNEQFF
>TRBJ2-5|TRBV5-8
CASSSSLGEKTQYF
>TRBJ2-2|TRBV2
CASSEGLAGANTGELFF
>TRBJ2-2|TRBV29-1
CSVEEREPGELFF
>TRBJ2-5|TRBV7-6
CASSLDPSGKTQYF
>TRBJ1-2|TRBV7-9
CASSLERSNYGYTF
>TRBJ2-2|TRBV4-3
CASSQQLAGAYGGELFF
>TRBJ1-4|TRBV2
CASSEVLGVGEKLFF
>TRBJ1-1|TRBV20-1
CSARENTEAFF
>TRBJ2-2|TRBV20-1
CSAEGSTGELFF
>TRBJ1-5|TRBV5-5
CASSFLEIDAQPQHF
>TRBJ1-1|TRBV5-1
CASSFPQRDEAFF
>TRBJ2-2|TRBV28
CASRPGTVTTGELFF
>TRBJ2-5|TRBV20-1
CSAGRRGETQYF
>TRBJ1-1|TRBV5-6
CASSGWGRWNTEAFF
>TRBJ2-3|TRBV5-4
CASSLPSAPDTQYF
>TRBJ2-1|TRBV5-6
CASSLMGQGGHEQFF
>TRBJ1-2|TRBV12-3/TRBV12-4
CASSYRDYGYTF
>TRBJ1-2|TRBV4-1
CASSQGGPGPRYGYTF
>TRBJ2-1|TRBV5-1
CASGGSGSYNEQFF
>TRBJ2-7|TRBV5-1
CASTRVGGNYEQYF
>TRBJ1-5|TRBV25-1
CASSAEGGSNQPQHF
>TRBJ1-1|TRBV12-3/TRBV12-4
CATRMGQSNTEAFF
>TRBJ1-6|TRBV28
CASGPLGQALHF
>TRBJ1-1|TRBV5-1
CASSLDTGLEAFF
>TRBJ2-1|TRBV9
CASSLQAQGDNEQFF
>TRBJ2-3|TRBV20-1
CSARVPDTQYF
>TRBJ2-4|TRBV7-2
CASSSGLGMGKNIQYF